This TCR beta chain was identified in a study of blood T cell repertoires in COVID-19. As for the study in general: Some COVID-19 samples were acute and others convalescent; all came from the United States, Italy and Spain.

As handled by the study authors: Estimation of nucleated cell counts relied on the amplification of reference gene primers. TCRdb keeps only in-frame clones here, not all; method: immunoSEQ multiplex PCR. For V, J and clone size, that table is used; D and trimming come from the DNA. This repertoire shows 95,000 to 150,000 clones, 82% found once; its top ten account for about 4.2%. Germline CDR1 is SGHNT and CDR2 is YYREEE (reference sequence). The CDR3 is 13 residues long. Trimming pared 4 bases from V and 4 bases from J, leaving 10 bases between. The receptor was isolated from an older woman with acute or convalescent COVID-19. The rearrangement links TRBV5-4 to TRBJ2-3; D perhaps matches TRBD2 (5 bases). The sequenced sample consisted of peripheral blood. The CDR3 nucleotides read TGTGCCAGCAGCGGTCCCGGGGCAGATACGCAGTATTTT. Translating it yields CASSGPGADTQYF.